Each of the 6 T cell receptor beta chains below was sequenced from the same sample in a study of blood T cell repertoires in COVID-19. Sequenced by immunoSEQ multiplex PCR; TCRdb stores in-frame clones only, minus some. The profile shows 180,000 or so clones, 90% of them singletons. The sequenced material came from peripheral blood. The receptors shown here come from a man aged 45-65 years with acute or convalescent COVID-19.

The chain combines TRBV11-3 with TRBJ1-2, with D possibly being TRBD1 (6 bases). Germline CDR1 SGHNT, CDR2 YENEEA. CDR3 size: 20 residues. V lost 4 bases and J 4 bases, leaving 31 bases between the germline ends. The CDR3 is CASSSTLYAGGAPTPYGYTF. As DNA, the CDR3 is TGTGCCAGCAGCTCAACCTTGTACGCCGGGGGGGCCCCCACGCCCTATGGCTACACCTTC.

Comment on this clone: The same CDR3 also results from other DNA sequences found in this sample. This rearrangement joins TRBV18 to TRBJ2-7; 11 bases fit TRBD1. CDR1 and CDR2 from the germline V gene are KGHSH and LQKENI. After removal of 3 bases from V and 2 bases from J, the junction contained 3 bases not matched to a gene. The CDR3 contains 15 residues. The CDR3 here is CASSPGTGGTYEQYV. The CDR3 coding sequence is TGTGCCAGCTCACCGGGGACAGGGGGGACCTACGAGCAGTACGTC.

This clone was seen a single time. The rearrangement uses TRBV11-2 and TRBJ1-6; TRBD1 might be the D (5 bases). The germline CDR1 and CDR2 sequences are SGHAT and FQNNGV. The V gene lost 5 bases and the J gene lost 6 bases, with 14 bases spanning the gap. The CDR3 extends over 15 amino acids. CDR3: CASSPSGESNSPLHF. CDR3 DNA: TGTGCCAGCAGCCCGTCGGGGGAGAGTAATTCACCCCTCCACTTT.

The chain combines TRBV29-1 with TRBJ1-2, with D maybe TRBD1 (5 bases). The germline V gene has CDR1 SQVTM and CDR2 ANQGSEA. V shed 0 bases and J shed 8 bases, with 13 bases lying between them. The CDR3 extends over 13 amino acids. CDR3 nucleotide sequence: TGCAGCGTTGAAGAGGGCCAGGGCTACGGCTACACCTTC. As protein: CSVEEGQGYGYTF. Looking up the rest from reference TRBV29-1 and TRBJ1-2 gives the full variable domain: SAVISQKPSRDICQRGTSLTIQCQVDSQVTMMFWYRQQPGQSLTLIATANQGSEATYESGFVIDKFPISRPNLTFSTLTVSNMSPEDSSIYLCSVEEGQGYGYTFGSGTRLTVV.

This chain joins TRBV5-4 and TRBJ1-1, with TRBD1 matching over 7 bases. CDR3 length: 15 amino acids. The ends lost 2 bases at V and 3 bases at J; junction bases unmatched: 7. The germline V gene has CDR1 SGHNT and CDR2 YYREEE (reference sequence). The CDR3 spells CASSFSLGTDTEAFF. The CDR3 region has the DNA TGTGCCAGCAGCTTTTCCCTTGGGACAGACACTGAAGCTTTCTTT.

The chain has TRBV7-2 and TRBJ1-4; D is perhaps TRBD1 (6 bases). V was trimmed by 0 bases and J by 7 bases, leaving 12 bases between them. CDR1 is SGHTA and CDR2 is FQGNSA in the germline V gene. The CDR3 extends over 15 amino acids. The DNA for the CDR3 is TGTGCCAGCAGCTTAGCGGGGGGGGCCGGTGAAAAACTGTTTTTT. Protein sequence: CASSLAGGAGEKLFF.